These 19 T cell receptor beta chains came from one sample sequenced in a study of memory CD8 T cells in hepatitis C reinfection. TCRdb's copy holds only in-frame clones and misses some; the assay was immunoSEQ multiplex PCR. The sample records some 50,000 clones, 89% being singletons. Time point here: late/post reinfection, 12 to 24 weeks after detection. No in vitro expansion preceded TCR sequencing of the sorted cells. The sequenced material came from naive CD8+ T cells sorted from blood. The receptors stem from a man aged 18 to 35 with hepatitis C virus infection.

This clone was picked up a small number of times. The chain is built from TRBV2 and TRBJ1-4; D unresolved. Germline loops: CDR1 SNHLY, CDR2 FYNNEI. CDR3 size: 16 residues. Trimming pared 6 bases from V and 1 base from J, leaving 15 bases between. The CDR3 region is CASSDGTDLTNEKLFF. CDR3 nucleotides: TGTGCCAGCAGCGATGGCACAGACCTAACTAATGAAAAACTGTTTTTT.

This chain links TRBV21-1 with TRBJ2-7; TRBD2 is the table's D call and was not checked against the DNA. TRBV21-1 has pseudogene status. The length of the CDR3 is 16 residues. The CDR3 spells CASSYGTSGSSYEQYF. The CDR3 DNA sequence: TGTGCCAGCAGCTACGGGACTAGCGGGAGTTCCTACGAGCAGTACTTC.

The rearrangement uses TRBV30 and TRBJ2-3, with 8 bases matching TRBD2. The V and J ends lost 4 bases and 5 bases, in that order; junction bases with no gene match: 5. The germline gives CDR1 GTSNPN, CDR2 SVGIG (reference sequence). This CDR3 spans 13 amino acids. Written as DNA, the CDR3 is TGTGCCTGGAACGGGGGGGCTGAAGATACGCAGTATTTT. Its translation: CAWNGGAEDTQYF.

V gene TRBV27 combines with J gene TRBJ1-2; 8 nucleotides align to TRBD1. Germline lookup yields CDR1 MNHEY and CDR2 SMNVEV (reference sequence). There are 15 residues in the CDR3. The V and J ends lost 5 bases and 4 bases, in that order; junction bases with no gene match: 9. The CDR3: CASSLGQGGGYGYTF. The DNA of the CDR3 is TGTGCCAGCAGTCTAGGACAGGGCGGTGGCTATGGCTACACCTTC.

V usage is TRBV4-1 and J usage is TRBJ2-7; TRBD2 might be the D (6 bases). Trimming shortened V by 1 base and J by 1 base, and 11 bases separated the two germline ends. The CDR3 length is 15 residues. Germline assignment: CDR1 MGHRA and CDR2 YSYEKL. The CDR3: CASSQGYGGSYEQYV. The CDR3 DNA reads TGCGCCAGCAGCCAAGGGTACGGGGGATCCTACGAGCAGTACGTC.

The chain joins TRBV2 to TRBJ2-7; 7 bases are a match to TRBD1. The length of the CDR3 is 14 residues. Germline V CDR1 and CDR2: SNHLY, FYNNEI. J lost 0 bases, V lost 4 bases, and 3 bases had no gene match. This chain's CDR3 is CASSVAGGSYEQYF. DNA for the CDR3: TGTGCCAGCAGTGTGGCAGGGGGCTCCTACGAGCAGTACTTC.

The gene calls are TRBV18 and TRBJ2-3; 11 bases agree with TRBD2. This CDR3 spans 18 amino acids. Germline loops: CDR1 KGHSH, CDR2 LQKENI. V lost 3 bases, J lost 1 base, and 9 bases stayed unmatched. The CDR3 sequence is CASSPGTSGDKGTDTQYF. The CDR3, as DNA: TGTGCCAGCTCACCCGGGACTAGCGGAGATAAAGGCACAGATACGCAGTATTTT. Drawing the rest from reference TRBV18 and TRBJ2-3, the complete variable domain is NAGVMQNPRHLVRRRGQEARLRCSPMKGHSHVYWYRQLPEEGLKFMVYLQKENIIDESGMPKERFSAEFPKEGPSILRIQQVVRGDSAAYFCASSPGTSGDKGTDTQYFGPGTRLTVL.

V gene TRBV2 combines with J gene TRBJ2-1; 11 nucleotides agree with TRBD2. The CDR3 extends over 16 amino acids. Germline V lookup: CDR1 SNHLY, CDR2 FYNNEI. Trimming took 2 bases from V and 9 from J; bases not matched to a gene: 9. The CDR3 protein is CASSEYRTSGPGEQFF. CDR3 bases: TGTGCCAGCAGTGAATACCGGACTAGCGGGCCGGGTGAGCAGTTCTTC.

The CDR3 spells CASSVTGDTDTQYF. In DNA, the CDR3 is TGTGCCAGCAGTGTGACAGGTGATACAGATACGCAGTATTTT. V gene TRBV27 combines with J gene TRBJ2-3; weak D call: TRBD1 (6 bases). The CDR3 sequence is 14 residues long. Germline CDR1 and CDR2: MNHEY and SMNVEV (reference sequence). The V end was cut by 5 bases, the J end by 3 bases, with 12 bases between.

The V call is TRBV7-9, the J call TRBJ1-2; 7 bases agree with TRBD1. This CDR3 has 15 amino acids. Germline values: CDR1 SEHNR, CDR2 FQNEAQ (reference sequence). Trimming at V came to 2 bases and at J to 4 bases, leaving 7 bases not matched to a gene. CDR3 loop: CASSLSRGDVYGYTF. The CDR3 DNA sequence: TGTGCCAGCAGCTTAAGCAGGGGGGATGTCTATGGCTACACCTTC.

The V call is TRBV5-8, the J call TRBJ2-7; TRBD1 agrees at 7 bases. The CDR3 runs 15 residues. V was pared by 4 bases and J by 3 bases, with 10 bases of the junction left unmatched. Germline V gene lookup returns CDR1 SGHTS and CDR2 YDEGEE. CDR3 nucleotides: TGTGCCAGCAGCCCTTATGCCAGGGACAGCTACGAGCAGTACTTC. Translated: CASSPYARDSYEQYF.

This chain connects TRBV19 to TRBJ1-2; D unclear. V was pared by 4 bases and J by 7 bases, with 16 bases between. The CDR3 covers 14 residues. Germline lookup yields CDR1 LNHDA and CDR2 SQIVND (reference sequence). CDR3 DNA: TGTGCCAGTAGTAGGGCTTACGCGTTCTCTGGCTACACCTTC. Amino acid sequence: CASSRAYAFSGYTF.

J is TRBJ1-4 and V is TRBV9, with 8 bases aligning to TRBD1. Germline CDR1 SGDLS, CDR2 YYNGEE. V was clipped by 3 bases and J by 6 bases; unmatched bases: 4. This CDR3 comprises 14 residues. The CDR3 nucleotides are TGTGCCAGCAGCGGGACAGGGAAAGATGAAAAACTGTTTTTT. Protein: CASSGTGKDEKLFF.

This clone was picked up one time. V usage is TRBV5-6 and J usage is TRBJ1-2; 9 positions match TRBD1. Trimming cost V 4 bases and J 7 bases; bases outside gene matches: 5. The CDR3 extends over 13 amino acids. Germline CDR1 SGHDT, CDR2 YYEEEE. The chain's CDR3 is CASSDGTGFGYTF. Written as DNA, the CDR3 is TGTGCCAGCAGCGACGGGACAGGGTTTGGCTACACCTTC.

As to this clone: It is likely a read error, because the conserved phenylalanine at the end of the CDR3 is missing. The rearrangement joins TRBV11-3 to TRBJ2-7; a weak D match, TRBD2 (6 bases). The V end was cut by 5 bases, the J end by 6 bases, with 20 bases between. The CDR3 sequence is 15 residues long. CDR1 SGHNT and CDR2 YENEEA come from the germline V gene. This chain's CDR3 is CASSPTLVGGGEQYL. CDR3 coding DNA: TGTGCCAGCAGCCCTACACTAGTGGGGGGAGGCGAGCAGTACCTC.

The chain employs TRBV19 and TRBJ2-3, with D maybe TRBD2 (5 bases). This CDR3 region has 13 residues. Germline-derived CDR1 and CDR2 are LNHDA and SQIVND (reference sequence). CDR3 region: CAVGSGATDTQYF. The CDR3 DNA is TGTGCGGTGGGGAGCGGCGCCACAGATACGCAGTATTTT.

V is TRBV7-9 and J is TRBJ1-1; TRBD1 matches at 9 bases. Germline V gives CDR1 SEHNR, CDR2 FQNEAQ (reference sequence). The CDR3 runs 17 residues. Trimming took 5 bases from V and 5 from J; bases not matched to a gene: 15. The CDR3 bases are TGTGCCAGCAGCATGCCGTCGGGACAGGGCCGGGAGACTGAAGCTTTCTTT. Its protein is CASSMPSGQGRETEAFF.

In this sample, this clone turned up once. As DNA, the CDR3 is TGTGCCAGCAGGGCGGGACAGTCTCCTTCACCCCTCCACTTT. Translating it yields CASRAGQSPSPLHF. The chain couples TRBV27 to TRBJ1-6; 7 bases fit TRBD1. CDR1 and CDR2 from the germline V gene are MNHEY and SMNVEV (reference sequence). V shed 6 bases and J 9 bases; nucleotides not matched to a gene: 8. The CDR3 is 14 amino acids.

The V and J genes are TRBV2 and TRBJ2-1; no firm D call. This CDR3 contains 15 residues. V lost 10 bases, J lost 0 bases, and 16 bases lay in between. Germline CDR1 reads SNHLY; CDR2 reads FYNNEI. This CDR3 is CATLVAWSSYNEQFF. The CDR3 DNA follows: TGTGCCACCTTAGTAGCCTGGAGCTCCTACAATGAGCAGTTCTTC.